Shown below are 15 T cell receptor beta chains from a single sample sequenced in a study of cytomegalovirus exposure and HLA in healthy donors. The PCR contained 60 Vbeta and 13 Jbeta primers. TCRdb keeps only in-frame clones here, not all; method: immunoSEQ multiplex PCR. The sample holds about 160,000 clones; roughly 83% are singletons and the top ten take approximately 1.5%. The sequenced sample was PBMCs. The receptors were sampled from a woman aged 18-29 years in good health and CMV-seronegative.

The V gene is TRBV7-2, the J gene TRBJ2-1, with D hard to call. Germline V CDR1 and CDR2: SGHTA, FQGNSA. The CDR3 spans 11 residues. The V and J ends lost 6 bases and 5 bases respectively, with 5 bases between them. The CDR3 region is CASSQNNEQFF. DNA of the CDR3: TGTGCCAGCAGTCAAAACAATGAGCAGTTCTTC.

The V gene is TRBV11-2, the J gene TRBJ2-7; 7 nucleotides match TRBD1. The CDR3 totals 15 residues. V was pared by 4 bases and J by 1 base, with 7 bases of the junction left unmatched. The germline V gene encodes CDR1 SGHAT and CDR2 FQNNGV. CDR3 region: CASSSLDRLSYEQYF. CDR3 in DNA: TGTGCCAGCAGCTCCCTGGACAGGCTATCCTACGAGCAGTACTTC.

V gene TRBV5-6 combines with J gene TRBJ2-7, with a tentative D call TRBD2 (5 bases). This CDR3 is 12 amino acids long. V lost 3 bases, J lost 1 base, and 5 bases lay in between. Germline V gene data show CDR1 as SGHDT and CDR2 as YYEEEE. For the CDR3, the DNA is TGTGCCAGCAGCTGGGAGTCCTACGAGCAGTACTTC. This sequence encodes CASSWESYEQYF. Together with reference TRBV5-6 and TRBJ2-7, the CDR3 gives the full variable domain: DAGVTQSPTHLIKTRGQQVTLRCSPKSGHDTVSWYQQALGQGPQFIFQYYEEEERQRGNFPDRFSGHQFPNYSSELNVNALLLGDSALYLCASSWESYEQYFGPGTRLTVT.

The chain links TRBV18 to TRBJ1-3; D unresolved. The CDR3 is made up of 14 amino acids. V lost 0 bases and J 0 bases, leaving 3 bases between the germline ends. Germline CDR1 KGHSH, CDR2 LQKENI. Here the CDR3 reads CASSPPLSGNTIYF. The CDR3 DNA reads TGTGCCAGCTCACCACCACTCTCTGGAAACACCATATATTTT.

The gene calls are TRBV10-3 and TRBJ2-7, with 8 nucleotides matching TRBD2. The V gene's germline CDR1 is ENHRY and CDR2 SYGVKD. The CDR3 runs to 13 residues. J lost 0 bases, V lost 11 bases, and 6 bases had no gene match. CDR3 sequence reads: CASSGGNSYEQYF. The CDR3 nucleotides read TGTGCCTCCAGCGGGGGAAACTCCTACGAGCAGTACTTC.

The CDR3 loop is CASSLRMRTWDNLNTEAFF. DNA of the CDR3: TGCGCCAGCAGCTTGAGGATGAGGACGTGGGACAATTTGAACACTGAAGCTTTCTTT. The chain links TRBV5-1 to TRBJ1-1; TRBD1 is a possible D gene (6 bases). Between the trimmed V and J ends, which lost 1 base and 0 bases, there was a span of 22 bases. Looked up from germline, CDR1 is SGHRS and CDR2 is YFSETQ. The length of the CDR3 is 19 residues.

The chain uses TRBV6-1 and TRBJ1-2; D remains unclear. Trimming took 5 bases from V and 0 from J, leaving 13 bases between them. The germline CDR1 and CDR2 sequences are MNHNS and SASEGT. The CDR3 sequence is 15 residues long. CDR3 DNA: TGTGCCAGCAGTCCCCGGGTGCAGCCTAACTATGGCTACACCTTC. Protein sequence: CASSPRVQPNYGYTF.

This sequence joins TRBV5-6 and TRBJ1-4; 7 positions agree with TRBD1. The length of the CDR3 is 16 residues. Germline CDR1 reads SGHDT; CDR2 reads YYEEEE. The ends lost 5 bases at V and 7 bases at J; junction bases unmatched: 14. The CDR3 loop reads CASRDSHRGVSEKLFF. CDR3 sequence (DNA): TGTGCCAGCAGAGATAGTCACAGGGGTGTGAGTGAAAAACTGTTTTTT.

CDR3 sequence reads: CAIQGAGTGELFF. The CDR3 bases are TGTGCCATTCAGGGGGCCGGCACCGGGGAGCTGTTTTTT. This chain uses TRBV28 with TRBJ2-2; 8 positions match TRBD1. The CDR3 runs to 13 residues. V shed 10 bases, J shed 4 bases, and the junction held 5 bases outside the gene matches. Per germline, CDR1 MDHEN and CDR2 SYDVKM.

This chain joins TRBV2 and TRBJ2-2; D gene ambiguous. The length of the CDR3 is 15 residues. Per the germline V gene, CDR1 is SNHLY and CDR2 is FYNNEI. V lost 4 bases, J lost 4 bases, and 13 bases lay in between. Here the CDR3 DNA reads TGTGCCAGCAGTGTAGAGCGCCCACTCACCGGGGAGCTGTTTTTT. Residues: CASSVERPLTGELFF.

This clone was counted only a few times. The V gene is TRBV30, the J gene TRBJ2-2; 7 bases are a match to TRBD1. The V gene end was trimmed by 3 bases and the J gene end by 4 bases; junction bases not matched to a gene: 5. Germline V gene sequence: CDR1 GTSNPN, CDR2 SVGIG (reference sequence). The CDR3 covers 14 residues. The CDR3, as DNA: TGTGCCTGGAGATTTACAGGGGCCACCGGGGAGCTGTTTTTT. Translation gives CAWRFTGATGELFF. Drawing the rest from reference TRBV30 and TRBJ2-2, the complete variable domain is SQTIHQWPATLVQPVGSPLSLECTVEGTSNPNLYWYRQAAGRGLQLLFYSVGIGQISSEVPQNLSASRPQDRQFILSSKKLLLSDSGFYLCAWRFTGATGELFFGEGSRLTVL.

V and J are TRBV5-1 and TRBJ1-3, with a possible D match to TRBD1 (5 bases). V was shortened by 4 bases and J by 9 bases, with 17 bases between the two germline ends. Germline V gene lookup returns CDR1 SGHRS and CDR2 YFSETQ. The CDR3 covers 14 residues. The CDR3 DNA reads as TGCGCCAGCAGCCTCGTGATGGGGCTTGGCACCATATATTTT. Translation gives CASSLVMGLGTIYF.

The genes are TRBV6-6 and TRBJ1-4, with TRBD1 matching over 12 bases. The CDR3 sequence is 14 residues long. With 7 bases clipped from V and 9 bases from J, the junction kept 6 bases outside the gene matches. The V gene's germline CDR1 is MNHNY and CDR2 SVGAGI (reference sequence). In DNA, the CDR3 is TGTGCCAGCAAGGGGGGACAGGGGGCGAAAAAACTGTTTTTT. This gives the protein CASKGGQGAKKLFF.

The chain links TRBV9 to TRBJ1-3; a weak D match, TRBD1 (5 bases). The germline V gene has CDR1 SGDLS and CDR2 YYNGEE. V was cut by 1 base and J by 1 base, with 12 bases left in between. This CDR3 spans 16 amino acids. The CDR3 sequence is CASSVSPQGSGNTIYF. The CDR3 DNA reads TGTGCCAGCAGCGTATCCCCTCAGGGTTCTGGAAACACCATATATTTT.

CDR3 nucleotide sequence: TGTGCCAGCAGCTTTGGCCGGGACAGGGCCAATCAGCCCCAGCATTTT. This translates into CASSFGRDRANQPQHF. The chain is built from TRBV5-5 and TRBJ1-5; 9 bases map to TRBD1. The CDR3 is made up of 16 amino acids. From germline, CDR1 is SGHKS and CDR2 YYEKEE (reference sequence). Germline trimming cut 2 bases from V and 3 bases from J; bases unmatched to any gene: 6.